One and the same sample provided the 2 T cell receptor beta chains below, sequenced in a study of cytomegalovirus exposure and HLA in healthy donors. The PCR made use of 60 Vbeta and 13 Jbeta primers. Profiled with immunoSEQ multiplex PCR; TCRdb holds only in-frame clones, not every one. The table includes over 45,000 clones, around 83% detected once. The material sequenced was PBMCs. Receptors were obtained from a man under 40 in good health and CMV-seronegative.

This CDR3 reads CASSLAGFGNTEAFF. The CDR3 DNA sequence: TGCGCCAGCAGCTTAGCAGGGTTCGGGAACACTGAAGCTTTCTTT. The chain recombines TRBV5-1 with TRBJ1-1; D is perhaps TRBD1 (5 bases). The V gene's germline CDR1 is SGHRS and CDR2 YFSETQ. The V end lost 2 bases, the J end lost 1 base, and 12 bases lay between the germline ends. This CDR3 comprises 15 residues.

This clone has just a few counts. The V call is TRBV4-3, the J call TRBJ1-1; 7 bases line up with TRBD1. The trim removed 1 base at V and 7 bases at J, leaving 6 bases unmatched. Germline CDR1 reads LGHNA; CDR2 reads YSLEER. The CDR3 runs 14 residues. The CDR3 nucleotides are TGCGCCAGCAGCCAAGGGGACAGTGTGGTTGAAGCTTTCTTT. Translated: CASSQGDSVVEAFF.